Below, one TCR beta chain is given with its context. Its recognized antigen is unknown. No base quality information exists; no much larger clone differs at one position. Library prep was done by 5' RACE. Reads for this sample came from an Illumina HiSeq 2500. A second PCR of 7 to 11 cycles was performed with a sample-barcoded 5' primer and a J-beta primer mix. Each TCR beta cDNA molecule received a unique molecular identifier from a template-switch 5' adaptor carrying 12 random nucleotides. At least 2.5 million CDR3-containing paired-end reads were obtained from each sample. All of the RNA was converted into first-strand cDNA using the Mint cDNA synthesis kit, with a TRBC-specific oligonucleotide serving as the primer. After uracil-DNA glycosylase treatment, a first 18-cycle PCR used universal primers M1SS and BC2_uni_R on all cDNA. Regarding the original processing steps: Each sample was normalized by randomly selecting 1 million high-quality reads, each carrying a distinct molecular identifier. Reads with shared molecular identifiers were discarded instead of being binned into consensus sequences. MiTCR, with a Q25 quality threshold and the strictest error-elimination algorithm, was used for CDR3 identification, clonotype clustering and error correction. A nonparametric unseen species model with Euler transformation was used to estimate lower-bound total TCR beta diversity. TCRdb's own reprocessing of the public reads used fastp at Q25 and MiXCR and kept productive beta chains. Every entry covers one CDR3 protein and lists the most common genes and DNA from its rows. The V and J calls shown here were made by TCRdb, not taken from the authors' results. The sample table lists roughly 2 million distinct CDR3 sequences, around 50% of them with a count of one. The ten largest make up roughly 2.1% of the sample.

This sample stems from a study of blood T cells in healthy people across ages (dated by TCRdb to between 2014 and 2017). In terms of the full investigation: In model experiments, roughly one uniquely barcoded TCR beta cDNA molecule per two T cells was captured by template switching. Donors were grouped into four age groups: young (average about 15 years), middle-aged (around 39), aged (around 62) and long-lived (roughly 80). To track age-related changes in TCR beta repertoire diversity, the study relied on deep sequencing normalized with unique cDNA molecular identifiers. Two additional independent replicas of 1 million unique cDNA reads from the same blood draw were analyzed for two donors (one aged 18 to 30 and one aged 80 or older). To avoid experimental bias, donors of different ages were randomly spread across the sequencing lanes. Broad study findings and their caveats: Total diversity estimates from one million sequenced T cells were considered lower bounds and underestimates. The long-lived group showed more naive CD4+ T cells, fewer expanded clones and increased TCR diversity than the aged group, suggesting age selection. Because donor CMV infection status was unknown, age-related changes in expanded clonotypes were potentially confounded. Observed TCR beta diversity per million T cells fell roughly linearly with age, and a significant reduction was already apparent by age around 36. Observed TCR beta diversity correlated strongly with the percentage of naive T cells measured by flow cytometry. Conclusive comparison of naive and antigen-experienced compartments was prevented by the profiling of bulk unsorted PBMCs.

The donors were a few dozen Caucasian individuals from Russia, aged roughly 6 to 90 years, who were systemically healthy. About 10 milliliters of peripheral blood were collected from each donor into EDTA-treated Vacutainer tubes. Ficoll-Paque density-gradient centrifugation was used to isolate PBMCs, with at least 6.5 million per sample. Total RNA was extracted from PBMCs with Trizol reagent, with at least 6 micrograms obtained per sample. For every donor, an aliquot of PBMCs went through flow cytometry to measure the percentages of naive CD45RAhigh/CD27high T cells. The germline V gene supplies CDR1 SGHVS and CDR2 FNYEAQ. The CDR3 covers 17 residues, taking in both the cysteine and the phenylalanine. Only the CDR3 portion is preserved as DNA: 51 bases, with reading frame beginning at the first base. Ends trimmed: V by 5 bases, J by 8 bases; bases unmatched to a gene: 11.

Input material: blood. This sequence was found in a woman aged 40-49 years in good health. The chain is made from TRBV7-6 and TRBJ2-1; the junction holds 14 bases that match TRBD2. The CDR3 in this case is CASSPRGLAGADHEQFF. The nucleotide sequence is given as TGTGCCAGCAGCCCGCGGGGACTAGCGGGGGCCGACCATGAGCAGTTCTTC.